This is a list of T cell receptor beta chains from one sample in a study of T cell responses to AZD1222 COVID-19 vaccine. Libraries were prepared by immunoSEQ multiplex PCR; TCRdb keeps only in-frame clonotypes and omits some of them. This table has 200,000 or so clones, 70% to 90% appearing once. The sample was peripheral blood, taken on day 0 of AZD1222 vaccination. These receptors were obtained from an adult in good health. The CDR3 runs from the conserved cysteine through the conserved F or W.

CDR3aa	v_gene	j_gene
CASSRTRNTGELFF	TRBV6-2/TRBV6-3	TRBJ2-2
CASSPRTGGTLNSPLHF	TRBV7-8	TRBJ1-6
CASSLQAATYGYTF	TRBV28	TRBJ1-2
CASSLTGASSGNTIYF	TRBV7-9	TRBJ1-3
CASSLGDLTNTGELFF	TRBV5-1	TRBJ2-2
CASKWYNEKLFF	TRBV6-5	TRBJ1-4
CASSFPPGYTF	TRBV5-5	TRBJ1-2
CASSLRQGGRSPLHF	TRBV6-5	TRBJ1-6
CASSAQTGTGWGTQYF	TRBV19	TRBJ2-5
CASSLQGQLNQPQHF	TRBV7-2	TRBJ1-5
CASSRLAGGPSYSYEQYF	TRBV28	TRBJ2-7
CASSYGLAGAGELFF	TRBV6-6	TRBJ2-2
CSALSQGDQPQHF	TRBV29-1	TRBJ1-5
CASSYSGGKGPYEQYF	TRBV6-5	TRBJ2-7
CASSLGGLAGATDTQYF	TRBV28	TRBJ2-3
CASSAGSEKLFF	TRBV5-5	TRBJ1-4
CASSRNLNTEAFF	TRBV28	TRBJ1-1
CASSPGQGANGYTF	TRBV18	TRBJ1-2
CASSLGISEGYTF	TRBV5-6	TRBJ1-2
CASGESSYNEQFF	TRBV9	TRBJ2-1
CASSPGVNQPQHF	TRBV7-2	TRBJ1-5
CASSPSGTVFHEQYF	TRBV4-1	TRBJ2-7
CASRSVSGSREKLFF	TRBV5-1	TRBJ1-4
CASSDSYSGNTIYF	TRBV28	TRBJ1-3
CASKSGQVGYEQYF	TRBV6-5	TRBJ2-7
CASSEAGTGNQPQHF	TRBV6-1	TRBJ1-5
CASSQGHGQETQYF	TRBV4-3	TRBJ2-5
CASSEGMGRPYEQYF	TRBV9	TRBJ2-7
CASSPPRTPGREKLFF	TRBV27	TRBJ1-4
CASSLWGEYEQYF	TRBV11-1	TRBJ2-7
CAYSTGGDQPQHF	TRBV30	TRBJ1-5
CASSDRLRATNEKLFF	TRBV21-1	TRBJ1-4
CASSLDTLGPQHF	TRBV7-3	TRBJ1-5
CASSLLMNTEAFF	TRBV7-3	TRBJ1-1
CASSVEGAYEQYF	TRBV19	TRBJ2-7
CASSSQPPTGYTF	TRBV28	TRBJ1-2
CASSQGLPAETQYF	TRBV5-1	TRBJ2-5
CASQTSGSYNEQFF	TRBV28	TRBJ2-1
CASSYSKGYTDTQYF	TRBV6-5	TRBJ2-3
CASSLDRAQGEKLFF	TRBV7-9	TRBJ1-4
CASRHTGTSRTGEQFF	TRBV14	TRBJ2-1
CASSLAEGLLTEAFF	TRBV5-1	TRBJ1-1
CASSWDRVEKAFF	TRBV7-9	TRBJ1-1
CASSFPLAGTYEQYF	TRBV7-9	TRBJ2-7
CASSTGGGDTQYF	TRBV4-2	TRBJ2-3
CASSLKLAGPDTQYF	TRBV5-6	TRBJ2-3